The entry below gives a single T cell receptor beta chain sequence along with its context. Investigators treated the graft tissue so that it released intraepithelial and lamina propria lymphocytes. Sequenced by immunoSEQ multiplex PCR; TCRdb stores in-frame clones only, minus some. The table has around 30,000 clones, about three quarters seen once; the top ten hold less than 4%. This sample was taken from a study of graft-versus-host responses after intestinal transplantation. The ends were cut back, 4 bases at V and 0 bases at J, with 11 bases in the middle. The CDR3 consists of 14 residues. Germline lookup yields CDR1 SQVTM and CDR2 ANQGSEA.

V usage is TRBV29-1 and J usage is TRBJ2-3, with D possibly matching TRBD2 (6 bases). This TCR came from a human patient who received an intestinal transplant, so some T cells may come from the graft donor. This specimen was ileum tissue, taken 98 days after intestinal transplantation. The CDR3 is CSVGGLLSTDTQYF. The DNA for the CDR3 is TGCAGCGTTGGAGGACTATTAAGCACAGATACGCAGTATTTT.